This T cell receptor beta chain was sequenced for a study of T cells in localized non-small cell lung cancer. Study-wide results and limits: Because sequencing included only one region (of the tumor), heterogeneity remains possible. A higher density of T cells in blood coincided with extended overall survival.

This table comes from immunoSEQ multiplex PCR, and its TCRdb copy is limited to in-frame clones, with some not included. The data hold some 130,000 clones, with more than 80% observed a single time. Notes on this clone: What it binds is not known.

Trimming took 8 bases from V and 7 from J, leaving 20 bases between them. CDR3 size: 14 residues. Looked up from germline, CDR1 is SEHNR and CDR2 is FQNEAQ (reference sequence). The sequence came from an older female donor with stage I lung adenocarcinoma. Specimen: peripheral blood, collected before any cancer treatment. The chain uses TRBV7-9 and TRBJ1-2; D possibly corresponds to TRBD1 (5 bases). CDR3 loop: CASQGAGDRVGYTF. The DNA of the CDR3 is TGTGCCAGCCAGGGTGCCGGGGATAGGGTTGGCTACACCTTC.